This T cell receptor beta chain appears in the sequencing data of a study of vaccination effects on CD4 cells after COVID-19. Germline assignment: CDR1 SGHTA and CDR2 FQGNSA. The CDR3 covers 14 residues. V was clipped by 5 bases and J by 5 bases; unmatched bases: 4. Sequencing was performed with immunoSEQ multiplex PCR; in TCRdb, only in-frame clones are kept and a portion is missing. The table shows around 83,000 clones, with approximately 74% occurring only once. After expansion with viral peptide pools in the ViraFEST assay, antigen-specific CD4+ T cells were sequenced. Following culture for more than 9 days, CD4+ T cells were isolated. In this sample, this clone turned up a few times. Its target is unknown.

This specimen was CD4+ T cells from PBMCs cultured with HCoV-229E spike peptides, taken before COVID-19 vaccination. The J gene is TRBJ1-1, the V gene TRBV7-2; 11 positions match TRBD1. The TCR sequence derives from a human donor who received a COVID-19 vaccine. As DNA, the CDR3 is TGTGCCAGCAGCCAGGACAGGGGGCGGACTGAAGCTTTCTTT. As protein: CASSQDRGRTEAFF.